Listed here are 22 T cell receptor beta chains from one sample, sequenced in a study of T cell repertoires in cytomegalovirus infection. TCRdb redid the calling of the reads with MiXCR, one entry per CDR3 protein. The repertoire holds under 70,000 distinct CDR3 sequences, with about 30% as singletons. Their antigens remain unidentified. Sequencing was done on a sample of PBMCs, sequenced either directly or after in vitro stimulation (not recorded which). These receptors all come from a human donor in good health (CMV status not recorded). Some clones in this sample may be carry-over from other donors' samples.

The chain carries TRBV7-2 and TRBJ2-2; 9 positions agree with TRBD2. CDR1 and CDR2 (germline): SGHTA, FQGNSA. The V segment lost 6 bases and the J segment 4 bases; nucleotides outside the gene matches: 6. This CDR3 comprises 15 residues. CDR3 DNA: TGTGCCAGCAGTCCATTAGCGGGAGCCACCGGGGAGCTGTTTTTT. Its translation is CASSPLAGATGELFF.

The chain recombines TRBV7-4 with TRBJ2-7; 8 bases match TRBD2. CDR1 is SGHVT and CDR2 is SQSDAQ in the germline V gene. The CDR3 runs 15 residues. V trimming: 2 bases; J trimming: 5 bases; junction bases outside the gene matches: 8. DNA of the CDR3: TGTGCCAGCAGCTTACTTTCCCTAGCGGGTAACGAGCAGTACTTC. Translating gives CASSLLSLAGNEQYF.

The V call is TRBV20-1, the J call TRBJ2-3, with a possible D match to TRBD2 (5 bases). CDR1 is DFQATT and CDR2 is SNEGSKA in the germline V gene (reference sequence). Trimming shortened V by 1 base and J by 0 bases, and 11 bases separated the two germline ends. The CDR3 extends over 15 amino acids. The CDR3 nucleotides are TGCAGTGCTAGAGTCTCACCGGGGAGCACAGATACGCAGTATTTT. Translation gives CSARVSPGSTDTQYF.

The chain joins TRBV20-1 to TRBJ2-3; D is undetermined. The CDR3 is 12 residues long. V was pared by 5 bases and J by 10 bases, with 16 bases between. Germline values: CDR1 DFQATT, CDR2 SNEGSKA (reference sequence). The CDR3 is CSAGTTIRPQYF. DNA of the CDR3: TGCAGTGCTGGCACCACCATACGACCGCAGTATTTT.

The chain joins TRBV10-3 to TRBJ1-1; a weak D match, TRBD1 (5 bases). CDR1 ENHRY and CDR2 SYGVKD come from the germline V gene. The CDR3 contains 13 residues. Between the trimmed V and J ends, which lost 0 bases and 13 bases, there was a span of 15 bases. CDR3 protein: CAISESGTKEGFF. In nucleotides, the CDR3 is TGTGCCATCAGTGAGTCGGGGACGAAGGAGGGTTTCTTT.

The chain uses TRBV5-4 and TRBJ1-2, with D possibly matching TRBD1 (6 bases). The CDR3 has 14 residues. In germline, CDR1 is SGHNT, CDR2 YYREEE (reference sequence). The V gene lost 2 bases and the J gene lost 0 bases, with 8 bases spanning the gap. The CDR3 reads CASSFRGSNYGYTF. CDR3 sequence (DNA): TGTGCCAGCAGCTTTAGGGGGTCTAACTATGGCTACACCTTC.

This clonotype turned up a few times. The V call is TRBV6-2 or TRBV6-3, the J call TRBJ2-7; TRBD2 might be the D (5 bases). Deletions cut 0 bases from V and 5 bases from J, with 17 bases between. Germline assignment: CDR1 MNHEY and CDR2 SVGEGT. The CDR3 sequence is 16 residues long. This chain's CDR3 is CASSYSRSASSDEQYF. As DNA, the CDR3 is TGTGCCAGCAGTTACTCGAGATCGGCTAGCAGCGACGAGCAGTACTTC.

The V and J genes are TRBV6-1 and TRBJ2-1; D is possibly TRBD1 (5 bases). The V end lost 2 bases, the J end lost 0 bases, and 8 bases lay between the germline ends. CDR1 is MNHNS, CDR2 SASEGT, per germline. The CDR3 sequence is 15 residues long. The CDR3 is CASSERTSSYNEQFF. In DNA, the CDR3 is TGTGCCAGCAGTGAACGGACAAGCTCCTACAATGAGCAGTTCTTC.

The gene calls are TRBV24-1 and TRBJ2-5, with D perhaps TRBD1 (6 bases). Germline V gives CDR1 KGHDR, CDR2 SFDVKD. V was trimmed by 3 bases and J by 2 bases, leaving 12 bases between them. This CDR3 comprises 15 residues. For the CDR3, the DNA is TGTGCCACCAGTGATACCCGGGGACAACAAGAGACCCAGTACTTC. This codes for CATSDTRGQQETQYF.

The genes are TRBV7-9 and TRBJ2-3; a possible D gene is TRBD2 (7 bases). There are 13 residues in the CDR3. Germline assignment: CDR1 SEHNR and CDR2 FQNEAQ (reference sequence). Trimming stripped 3 bases from V and 11 bases from J, with 15 bases between. DNA for the CDR3: TGTGCCAGCAGCTTTGGGGGCGGGGGATGGCAGTATTTT. Residues: CASSFGGGGWQYF.

The sample holds a few counts of this clonotype. V usage is TRBV19 and J usage is TRBJ2-3, with D possibly TRBD1 on 6 matching bases. Germline assignment: CDR1 LNHDA and CDR2 SQIVND (reference sequence). V was clipped by 5 bases and J by 0 bases, with 18 bases between them. There are 17 residues in the CDR3. The CDR3 sequence is CASSGSNAGQSTDTQYF. The CDR3 DNA follows: TGTGCCAGTAGTGGATCCAATGCCGGACAGAGCACAGATACGCAGTATTTT.

The rearrangement uses TRBV6-1 and TRBJ1-5; D remains ambiguous. The ends were cut back, 7 bases at V and 3 bases at J, with 16 bases in the middle. Looked up from germline, CDR1 is MNHNS and CDR2 is SASEGT. The CDR3 runs 15 residues. CDR3 sequence reads: CASKLAGVDNQPQHF. CDR3 nucleotides: TGTGCCAGCAAACTCGCCGGAGTCGACAATCAGCCCCAGCATTTT.

The gene calls are TRBV28 and TRBJ1-5; no reliable D call. The CDR3 is 15 amino acids. V lost 7 bases and J lost 0, with 13 bases in between. Germline CDR1 is MDHEN and CDR2 is SYDVKM. The CDR3 DNA follows: TGTGCCAGCACCTCTATGGGATTTAGCAATCAGCCCCAGCATTTT. Translated, it gives CASTSMGFSNQPQHF.

This clonotype has ten or more counts. This chain connects TRBV27 to TRBJ2-1; 10 bases are a match to TRBD1. Germline CDR1 reads MNHEY; CDR2 reads SMNVEV (reference sequence). CDR3 length: 16 amino acids. The J segment lost 5 bases and the V segment lost 3 bases, leaving 7 bases of the junction unmatched. CDR3 sequence reads: CASSFPTGGGNNEQFF. The CDR3 DNA reads TGTGCCAGCAGTTTCCCGACAGGGGGCGGGAACAATGAGCAGTTCTTC.

The CDR3 region has the DNA TGCGCCAGCAGCCAGCCCTTCCGGGACAGACCCTACGAGCAGTACTTC. Residues: CASSQPFRDRPYEQYF. The rearrangement uses TRBV4-1 and TRBJ2-7, with 7 bases that match TRBD1. Germline CDR1 and CDR2: MGHRA and YSYEKL. The CDR3 extends over 16 amino acids. V was pared by 3 bases and J by 2 bases, with 10 bases of the junction left unmatched.

This clonotype was detected only a few times. The chain combines TRBV7-2 with TRBJ2-7, with TRBD1 identical over 7 bases. This CDR3 comprises 15 residues. V was pared by 1 base and J by 0 bases, with 3 bases of the junction left unmatched. Germline V gives CDR1 SGHTA, CDR2 FQGNSA. This CDR3 reads CASSLVAGGSYEQYF. The CDR3 DNA reads TGTGCCAGCAGCTTAGTAGCAGGGGGCTCCTACGAGCAGTACTTC.

The chain has TRBV5-1 and TRBJ1-1; TRBD1 matches at 8 bases. This CDR3 region has 15 residues. The germline gives CDR1 SGHRS, CDR2 YFSETQ. The J segment lost 6 bases and the V segment lost 4 bases, leaving 11 bases of the junction unmatched. In DNA form, the CDR3 reads TGCGCCAGCAGCCCGGAGACAGGGGATTACGCTGAAGCTTTCTTT. Protein sequence: CASSPETGDYAEAFF. The entire variable domain, with the rest obtained from reference TRBV5-1 and TRBJ1-1, is as follows: KAGVTQTPRYLIKTRGQQVTLSCSPISGHRSVSWYQQTPGQGLQFLFEYFSETQRNKGNFPGRFSGRQFSNSRSEMNVSTLELGDSALYLCASSPETGDYAEAFFGQGTRLTVV.

The chain combines TRBV18 with TRBJ2-1; a weak D match, TRBD1 (5 bases). Germline CDR1 and CDR2: KGHSH and LQKENI. The CDR3 loop spans 13 amino acids. V lost 2 bases and J 10 bases, leaving 12 bases between the germline ends. As DNA, the CDR3 is TGTGCCAGCTCACCATCAAGGGGATCCGAGCAGTTCTTC. It specifies CASSPSRGSEQFF.

This chain links TRBV7-9 with TRBJ1-1; D not certain. This CDR3 is built from 12 residues. Germline assignment: CDR1 SEHNR and CDR2 FQNEAQ (reference sequence). V was cut by 3 bases and J by 5 bases, with 7 bases left in between. CDR3 region: CASSLSATEAFF. In DNA form, the CDR3 reads TGTGCCAGCAGCTTGTCTGCGACTGAAGCTTTCTTT.

The chain couples TRBV2 to TRBJ1-6, with D possibly matching TRBD1 (5 bases). Germline assignment: CDR1 SNHLY and CDR2 FYNNEI. This CDR3 region has 15 residues. V was clipped by 6 bases and J by 10 bases, with 19 bases between them. CDR3: CASREAHGTTSPLHF. The CDR3 DNA follows: TGTGCCAGCAGGGAGGCTCACGGGACCACGTCACCCCTCCACTTT.

This chain connects TRBV12-3 or TRBV12-4 to TRBJ2-1; D gene ambiguous. V dropped 2 bases and J dropped 9 bases, with 5 bases sitting between them. The CDR3 runs 11 residues. The CDR3 nucleotides are TGTGCCAGCAGTTTAAGAAGTGAGCAGTTCTTC. Translation: CASSLRSEQFF.

J is TRBJ1-2 and V is TRBV7-9, with 7 bases that match TRBD1. From germline, CDR1 is SEHNR and CDR2 FQNEAQ (reference sequence). The junction had 4 bases not matched to a gene; V was cut back by 5 bases and J by 4 bases. This CDR3 region has 13 residues. In nucleotides, the CDR3 is TGTGCCAGCAGCCAGGACAGGTTCTATGGCTACACCTTC. This translates into CASSQDRFYGYTF. The full variable domain, its missing parts supplied by reference TRBV7-9 and TRBJ1-2, is DTGVSQNPRHKITKRGQNVTFRCDPISEHNRLYWYRQTLGQGPEFLTYFQNEAQLEKSRLLSDRFSAERPKGSFSTLEIQRTEQGDSAMYLCASSQDRFYGYTFGSGTRLTVV.